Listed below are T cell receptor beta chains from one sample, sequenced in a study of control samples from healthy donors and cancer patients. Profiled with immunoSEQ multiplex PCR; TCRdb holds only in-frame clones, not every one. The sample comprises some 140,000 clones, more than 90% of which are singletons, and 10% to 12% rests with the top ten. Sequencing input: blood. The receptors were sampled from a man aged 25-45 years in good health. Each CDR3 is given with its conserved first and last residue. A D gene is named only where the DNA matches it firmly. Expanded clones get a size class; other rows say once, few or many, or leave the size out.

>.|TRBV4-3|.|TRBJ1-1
CASSQDLGSDTEAFF
TGCGCCAGCAGCCAAGATCTGGGGTCGGACACTGAAGCTTTCTTT
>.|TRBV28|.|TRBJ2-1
CASRLTESSYNEQFF
TGTGCCAGCCGCTTGACAGAGAGCTCCTACAATGAGCAGTTCTTC
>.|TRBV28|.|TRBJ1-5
CASSLRGVSNQPQHF
TGTGCCAGCAGTTTGAGGGGCGTGAGCAATCAGCCCCAGCATTTT
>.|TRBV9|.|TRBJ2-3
CASSTRITTDTQYF
TGTGCCAGCTCGACTAGGATTACGACAGATACGCAGTATTTT
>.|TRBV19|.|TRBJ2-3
CASSIRLSDTQYF
TGTGCCAGTAGTATAAGACTCTCCGATACGCAGTATTTT
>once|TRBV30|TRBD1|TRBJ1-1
CAWSGQGVFTEAFF
TGTGCCTGGAGCGGACAGGGGGTTTTCACTGAAGCTTTCTTT
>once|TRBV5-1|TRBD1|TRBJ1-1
CASSLIQGFSTEAFF
TGCGCCAGCAGCTTGATACAGGGGTTCAGCACTGAAGCTTTCTTT
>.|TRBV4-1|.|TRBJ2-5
CASSVAVAETQYF
TGCGCCAGCTCCGTCGCCGTTGCGGAGACCCAGTACTTC
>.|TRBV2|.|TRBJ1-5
CASSYGGPNQPQHF
TGTGCCAGCTCTTATGGAGGCCCCAATCAGCCCCAGCATTTT
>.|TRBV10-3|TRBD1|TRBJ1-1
CASTTGVTEAFF
TGTGCCAGTACAACAGGGGTTACTGAAGCTTTCTTT
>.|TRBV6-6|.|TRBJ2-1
CASSYNEQFF
TGTGCCAGCAGCTACAATGAGCAGTTCTTC
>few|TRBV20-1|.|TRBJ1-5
CSASAGFQPQHF
TGCAGTGCTAGTGCAGGGTTCCAGCCCCAGCATTTT
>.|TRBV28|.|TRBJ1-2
CASSPGSFGGYTF
TGTGCCAGCAGTCCCGGGAGCTTTGGAGGCTACACCTTC
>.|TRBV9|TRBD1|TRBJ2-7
CASSFGQASYEQYF
TGTGCCAGCAGTTTTGGACAGGCCTCCTACGAGCAGTACTTC
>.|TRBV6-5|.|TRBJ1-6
CASSYSRDIYSPLHF
TGTGCCAGCAGTTACTCCCGGGACATATATTCACCCCTCCACTTT
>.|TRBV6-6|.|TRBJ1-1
CASSHKGGDTEAFF
TGTGCCAGCAGTCACAAGGGGGGAGACACTGAAGCTTTCTTT
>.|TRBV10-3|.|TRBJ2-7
CAISRLGVYEQYF
TGTGCCATCAGTAGACTAGGCGTGTACGAGCAGTACTTC
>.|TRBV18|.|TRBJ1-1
CASSPSGGDTEAFF
TGTGCCAGCTCACCATCGGGAGGGGACACTGAAGCTTTCTTT
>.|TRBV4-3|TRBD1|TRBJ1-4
CASSRKQGQGTEKLFF
TGCGCCAGCAGCCGGAAACAGGGGCAGGGGACTGAAAAACTGTTTTTT
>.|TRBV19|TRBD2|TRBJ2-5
CAGSIFPVAGVLETQYF
TGTGCCGGTAGTATATTTCCGGTAGCGGGAGTACTAGAGACCCAGTACTTC
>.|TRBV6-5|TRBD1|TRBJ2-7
CASSYWGQGTYEQYF
TGTGCCAGCAGTTACTGGGGACAGGGGACCTACGAGCAGTACTTC
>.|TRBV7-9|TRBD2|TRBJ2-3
CASSTSGIPTQYF
TGTGCCAGCAGCACTAGCGGGATTCCTACGCAGTATTTT
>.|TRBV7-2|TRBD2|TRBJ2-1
CASSDIVPWSGRADEQFF
TGTGCCAGCAGCGATATAGTCCCCTGGAGCGGGAGGGCCGATGAGCAGTTCTTC
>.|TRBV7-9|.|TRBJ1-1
CASSPVGSRYMNTEAFF
TGTGCCAGCAGCCCGGTGGGCAGCCGATACATGAACACTGAAGCTTTCTTT
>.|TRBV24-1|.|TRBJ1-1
CATSDPPRNEAFF
TGTGCCACCAGTGATCCACCCCGTAATGAAGCTTTCTTT